This entry lists 27 T cell receptor beta chains sequenced from one sample in a study of a mutant IDH1 vaccine in newly diagnosed glioma. Indicated time point: week 35, safety follow-up. Mutant IDH1 20-mer peptide, at 300 ug, made up each vaccine dose, with topical imiquimod. Which antigens these TCRs recognize remains unknown. The method was immunoSEQ multiplex PCR; TCRdb's version includes in-frame clones alone and lacks a portion of them. The data contain around 40,000 clones, 75% to 90% of them singletons. This specimen was PBMCs, taken from a glioma patient whose treatment included an IDH1 peptide vaccine. These receptors originate from a man aged 40-55 years with glioma.

The chain is built from TRBV7-2 and TRBJ2-2, with D possibly TRBD1 on 6 matching bases. This CDR3 is built from 15 residues. V dropped 4 bases and J dropped 5 bases, with 14 bases sitting between them. The germline gives CDR1 SGHTA, CDR2 FQGNSA. In DNA form, the CDR3 reads TGTGCCAGCAGCTCGGAGAGCCAGGGGACCGGGGAGCTGTTTTTT. Translating gives CASSSESQGTGELFF.

The chain has TRBV29-1 and TRBJ2-7, with 8 bases matching TRBD1. V shed 4 bases, J shed 5 bases, and the junction held 4 bases outside the gene matches. The germline V gene has CDR1 SQVTM and CDR2 ANQGSEA. CDR3 length: 12 residues. The CDR3 DNA is TGCAGCGTTGGGCAGGGGGCCAACGAGCAGTACTTC. It translates to CSVGQGANEQYF.

The V call is TRBV28, the J call TRBJ2-3; 9 bases fit TRBD1. Germline V lookup: CDR1 MDHEN, CDR2 SYDVKM. The CDR3 extends over 16 amino acids. After removal of 8 bases from V and 6 bases from J, the junction contained 15 bases not matched to a gene. DNA for the CDR3: TGTGCCAGCGAAACTGGTGGACAGGGGAGATCGGATACGCAGTATTTT. Protein: CASETGGQGRSDTQYF.

This clone was recorded a few times. The chain couples TRBV10-3 to TRBJ2-1; no reliable D call. Germline lookup yields CDR1 ENHRY and CDR2 SYGVKD. Trimming removed 0 bases from V and 1 base from J, with 7 bases in between. The CDR3 runs to 15 residues. This CDR3 is CAISESVESYNEQFF. DNA for the CDR3: TGTGCCATCAGTGAGTCGGTAGAGTCCTACAATGAGCAGTTCTTC.

The chain uses TRBV25-1 and TRBJ1-5; D unclear. Germline V gives CDR1 MGHDK, CDR2 SYGVNS. CDR3 length equals 18 residues. V dropped 7 bases and J dropped 1 base, with 23 bases sitting between them. The chain's CDR3 is CASTEFLPAYSSNQPQHF. CDR3 in DNA: TGTGCCAGCACCGAGTTCCTCCCAGCTTATTCAAGCAATCAGCCCCAGCATTTT.

The genes are TRBV10-3 and TRBJ1-4, with a weak D call TRBD1 (6 bases). Trimming pared 2 bases from V and 4 bases from J, leaving 11 bases between. Germline CDR1 reads ENHRY; CDR2 reads SYGVKD. The CDR3 spans 15 residues. In DNA form, the CDR3 reads TGTGCCATCAGTGAGGGGACAAGCTTTAATGAAAAACTGTTTTTT. Translation: CAISEGTSFNEKLFF.

The J gene is TRBJ2-7, the V gene TRBV6-1; D is possibly TRBD1 (5 bases). V dropped 4 bases and J dropped 3 bases, with 16 bases sitting between them. This CDR3 has 15 amino acids. In germline, CDR1 is MNHNS, CDR2 SASEGT. CDR3 nucleotide sequence: TGTGCCAGCAGTGTTTCTGCAGGGTATGTCTACGAGCAGTACTTC. Its protein is CASSVSAGYVYEQYF.

This chain connects TRBV19 to TRBJ1-2, with a weak D call TRBD1 (5 bases). Germline lookup yields CDR1 LNHDA and CDR2 SQIVND (reference sequence). CDR3 length: 15 amino acids. The germline V and J ends were trimmed by 3 bases and 6 bases, with 17 bases remaining between them. The CDR3 nucleotides are TGTGCCAGTAGTATCCTGCTTGGGGGACGAGATGGCTACACCTTC. Encoded protein: CASSILLGGRDGYTF.

This rearrangement joins TRBV15 to TRBJ2-7; TRBD2 is a possible D gene (5 bases). CDR1 and CDR2 (germline): LNHNV, YYDKDF (reference sequence). This CDR3 is 15 amino acids long. The V end lost 0 bases, the J end lost 4 bases, and 13 bases lay between the germline ends. The DNA for the CDR3 is TGTGCCACCAGCAGAGATCGGGAATTTGTGTACGAGCAGTACTTC. Translation: CATSRDREFVYEQYF.

The chain uses TRBV28 and TRBJ1-1; D is undetermined. This CDR3 has 13 residues. Germline V gene sequence: CDR1 MDHEN, CDR2 SYDVKM. The V gene lost 3 bases and the J gene lost 5 bases, with 10 bases spanning the gap. The CDR3 DNA is TGTGCCAGCAGTTTGAAGACGGCGACTGAAGCTTTCTTT. Protein product: CASSLKTATEAFF.

The chain is built from TRBV5-1 and TRBJ1-4; D ambiguous. Trimming took off 2 bases at V and 1 base at J, with 6 bases between the two ends. The V gene's germline CDR1 is SGHRS and CDR2 YFSETQ. CDR3 length: 14 amino acids. The CDR3 sequence: CASSLGITNEKLFF. The CDR3 nucleotides read TGCGCCAGCAGCTTAGGGATAACTAATGAAAAACTGTTTTTT. Using reference TRBV5-1 and TRBJ1-4 for the parts outside the CDR3, the full variable domain is KAGVTQTPRYLIKTRGQQVTLSCSPISGHRSVSWYQQTPGQGLQFLFEYFSETQRNKGNFPGRFSGRQFSNSRSEMNVSTLELGDSALYLCASSLGITNEKLFFGSGTQLSVL.

This clone was detected only once. CDR3 nucleotide sequence: TGTGCCAGTAGTGCCACCCCGGGACAAGACACTGAAGCTTTCTTT. Amino acid sequence: CASSATPGQDTEAFF. The chain links TRBV19 to TRBJ1-1, with a possible D match to TRBD1 (6 bases). Trimming pared 5 bases from V and 3 bases from J, leaving 16 bases between. CDR1 is LNHDA, CDR2 SQIVND, per germline (reference sequence). CDR3 length equals 15 residues.

This clone appeared once. The chain has TRBV5-1 and TRBJ1-3; D is ambiguous. Germline V gives CDR1 SGHRS, CDR2 YFSETQ. Between the trimmed V and J ends, which lost 4 bases and 0 bases, there was a span of 17 bases. This CDR3 is built from 17 residues. The CDR3 sequence: CASSPGGPFHSGNTIYF. As DNA, the CDR3 is TGCGCCAGCAGCCCCGGCGGACCCTTCCACTCTGGAAACACCATATATTTT.

The chain links TRBV5-6 to TRBJ1-3; D remains ambiguous. This CDR3 has 16 residues. The germline V and J ends were trimmed by 4 bases and 0 bases, with 14 bases remaining between them. Germline V lookup: CDR1 SGHDT, CDR2 YYEEEE. CDR3: CASSRGLPTSGNTIYF. The CDR3 DNA follows: TGTGCCAGCAGCCGAGGACTGCCGACCTCTGGAAACACCATATATTTT.

The CDR3 sequence: CASSEGGGSATYEQYF. The CDR3 DNA sequence: TGTGCCAGCAGTGAAGGAGGGGGCTCCGCGACCTACGAGCAGTACTTC. The J gene is TRBJ2-7, the V gene TRBV2; 7 bases are shared with TRBD1. Germline V gene data show CDR1 as SNHLY and CDR2 as FYNNEI. The V and J ends lost 1 base and 2 bases, in that order; junction bases with no gene match: 8. The length of the CDR3 is 16 residues.

The chain links TRBV7-2 to TRBJ2-7; maybe TRBD1 (5 bases). CDR3 length: 15 residues. The ends were cut back, 5 bases at V and 0 bases at J, with 14 bases in the middle. Germline assignment: CDR1 SGHTA and CDR2 FQGNSA. The CDR3 loop reads CASSPFDSSSYEQYF. CDR3 nucleotide sequence: TGTGCCAGCAGCCCGTTCGACAGCAGCTCCTACGAGCAGTACTTC. Together with reference TRBV7-2 and TRBJ2-7, the CDR3 gives the full variable domain: GAGVSQSPSNKVTEKGKDVELRCDPISGHTALYWYRQSLGQGLEFLIYFQGNSAPDKSGLPSDRFSAERTGGSVSTLTIQRTQQEDSAVYLCASSPFDSSSYEQYFGPGTRLTVT.

The rearrangement joins TRBV4-1 to TRBJ2-7; tentatively, D is TRBD2 (5 bases). V lost 0 bases and J lost 5, with 14 bases in between. Germline assignment: CDR1 MGHRA and CDR2 YSYEKL. This CDR3 is 15 amino acids long. The CDR3 DNA sequence: TGCGCCAGCAGCCAAGAAATGGTTGAGGGAGACGAGCAGTACTTC. Its protein product is CASSQEMVEGDEQYF.

V usage is TRBV28 and J usage is TRBJ1-5; 9 nucleotides match TRBD1. V was clipped by 5 bases and J by 5 bases; unmatched bases: 4. This CDR3 contains 14 residues. Per the germline V gene, CDR1 is MDHEN and CDR2 is SYDVKM. The CDR3 region has the DNA TGTGCCAGCAGTGAGACAGGGGGTTATCAGCCCCAGCATTTT. Amino acid sequence: CASSETGGYQPQHF.

This chain links TRBV7-2 with TRBJ2-7, with TRBD2 as a possible D gene (6 bases). Trimming removed 6 bases from V and 7 bases from J, with 13 bases in between. The CDR3 has 12 residues. The germline CDR1 and CDR2 sequences are SGHTA and FQGNSA. The CDR3 sequence: CASREGLGEQYF. The CDR3 region has the DNA TGTGCCAGCAGGGAGGGGCTCGGAGAGCAGTACTTC.

On this clone itself: The junction differs from germline at one of its ends, possibly a read error. The rearrangement links TRBV10-2 to TRBJ1-2, with D uncertain. Germline loops: CDR1 WSHSY, CDR2 SAAADI. This CDR3 is 13 amino acids long. CDR3 coding DNA: TGCGCCAGCGGTGATGGCGGAAACTATGGCTACACCTTC. Amino acids: CASGDGGNYGYTF.

V is TRBV29-1 and J is TRBJ2-5, with 9 bases identical to TRBD1. V lost 2 bases to trimming and J lost 2 bases; unmatched junction nucleotides: 6. This CDR3 comprises 15 residues. Per the germline V gene, CDR1 is SQVTM and CDR2 is ANQGSEA. The CDR3: CSVERDRDTQETQYF. For the CDR3, the DNA is TGCAGCGTTGAAAGGGACAGGGACACTCAAGAGACCCAGTACTTC.

The chain recombines TRBV11-2 with TRBJ2-7; 16 bases match TRBD2. The V gene end was trimmed by 5 bases and the J gene end by 2 bases; junction bases not matched to a gene: 6. The CDR3 is made up of 17 amino acids. In germline, CDR1 is SGHAT, CDR2 FQNNGV. The chain's CDR3 is CASSPGTSGRGTYEQYF. The DNA of the CDR3 is TGTGCCAGCAGCCCCGGGACTAGCGGGAGGGGGACCTACGAGCAGTACTTC.

The chain is built from TRBV19 and TRBJ1-1; D is unclear. With 3 bases removed from V and 1 base from J, the gap between germline ends came to 9 bases. Looked up from germline, CDR1 is LNHDA and CDR2 is SQIVND (reference sequence). This CDR3 is built from 14 residues. The CDR3 reads CASSIWAGNTEAFF. CDR3 bases: TGTGCCAGTAGTATTTGGGCAGGGAACACTGAAGCTTTCTTT.

This clone was seen a single time. The chain joins TRBV2 to TRBJ2-3; a possible D gene is TRBD2 (5 bases). V lost 0 bases and J 0 bases, leaving 10 bases between the germline ends. Germline V gene lookup returns CDR1 SNHLY and CDR2 FYNNEI. CDR3 length equals 16 residues. The CDR3 here is CASSEALWESTDTQYF. Here the CDR3 DNA reads TGTGCCAGCAGTGAAGCGCTCTGGGAGAGCACAGATACGCAGTATTTT.

The chain employs TRBV7-2 and TRBJ1-5, with a tentative D call TRBD1 (6 bases). This CDR3 has 14 amino acids. Trimming stripped 4 bases from V and 7 bases from J, with 14 bases between. The germline V gene has CDR1 SGHTA and CDR2 FQGNSA. The CDR3 protein is CASSSRGGLQPQHF. CDR3 DNA: TGTGCCAGCAGCTCCCGCGGGGGGCTCCAGCCCCAGCATTTT.

Comment on this clone: Other DNA sequences within the sample encode an identical CDR3. The gene calls are TRBV7-9 and TRBJ2-2; D unclear. V was cut by 0 bases and J by 5 bases, with 7 bases left in between. The CDR3 extends over 14 amino acids. CDR1 and CDR2 (germline): SEHNR, FQNEAQ (reference sequence). CDR3 loop: CASSLAPDTGELFF. The DNA for the CDR3 is TGTGCCAGCAGCTTAGCTCCGGATACCGGGGAGCTGTTTTTT. Based on the CDR3 plus reference TRBV7-9 and TRBJ2-2, the full variable domain is DTGVSQNPRHKITKRGQNVTFRCDPISEHNRLYWYRQTLGQGPEFLTYFQNEAQLEKSRLLSDRFSAERPKGSFSTLEIQRTEQGDSAMYLCASSLAPDTGELFFGEGSRLTVL.

The rearrangement uses TRBV27 and TRBJ1-1; D remains ambiguous. The CDR3 runs 15 residues. The V gene lost 3 bases and the J gene lost 0 bases, with 11 bases spanning the gap. Germline V CDR1 and CDR2: MNHEY, SMNVEV (reference sequence). The CDR3 nucleotides read TGTGCCAGCAGTTTTTACGGAGGCCTGAACACTGAAGCTTTCTTT. It specifies CASSFYGGLNTEAFF.